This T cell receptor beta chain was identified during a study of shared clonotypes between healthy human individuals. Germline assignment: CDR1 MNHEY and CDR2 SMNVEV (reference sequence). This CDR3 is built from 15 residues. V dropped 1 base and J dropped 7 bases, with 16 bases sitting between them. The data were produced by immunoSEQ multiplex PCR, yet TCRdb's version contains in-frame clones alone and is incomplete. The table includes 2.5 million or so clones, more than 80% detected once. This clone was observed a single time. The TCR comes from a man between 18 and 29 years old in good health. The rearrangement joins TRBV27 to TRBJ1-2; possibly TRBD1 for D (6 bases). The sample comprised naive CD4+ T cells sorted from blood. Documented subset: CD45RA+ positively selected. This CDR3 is CASSLLGGPASGYTF. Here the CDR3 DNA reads TGTGCCAGCAGTTTATTAGGGGGGCCGGCCTCTGGCTACACCTTC.